Below, one T cell receptor beta chain is given with its context. Per the authors' pipeline: Amplification of reference gene primers was used by the study to estimate nucleated cell counts. Clones were sequenced by immunoSEQ multiplex PCR, and TCRdb holds only the in-frame ones, with some missing. D and trimming were read from the DNA, whereas the V and J calls and clone size are those reported in that table. Among 200,000 to 250,000 clones listed, about four fifths were seen once. The length of the CDR3 is 15 residues. Germline CDR1 reads SNHLY; CDR2 reads FYNNEI. V lost 3 bases and J lost 0, with 11 bases in between. This record belongs to a study of blood T cell repertoires in COVID-19. Study summary: Some COVID-19 samples were acute and others convalescent; all came from the United States, Italy and Spain. Sample material is recorded as cDNA or gDNA derived from T cells, B-cell-depleted T cells, or PBMCs.

The sequencing input was PBMCs or T cells enriched from blood (not recorded which). The receptor was isolated from a woman aged 45-65 years who had been exposed to COVID-19. The genes are TRBV2 and TRBJ1-1, with D uncertain. In DNA form, the CDR3 reads TGTGCCAGCAGTGACCTAGGCAGCTTGAACACTGAAGCTTTCTTT. It translates to CASSDLGSLNTEAFF.